A selection of T cell receptor beta chains follows, all from one sample in a study of T cells after yellow fever vaccination. MiXCR, applied by TCRdb to the 5' RACE reads, yields one record per CDR3 protein. In the table there are 150,000 or so distinct CDR3 sequences, approximately 6.6% of which are singletons. This sample comprised CD4+ T cells sorted from PBMCs, obtained 10 days after the yellow fever booster vaccination. All receptors derive from a man between 25 and 39 years old who received the YFV17D yellow fever vaccine. The CDR3 runs from the conserved cysteine through the conserved F or W. Each record gives: J gene, CDR3 length, D gene, clone size, V gene, CDR3 protein, CDR3 DNA. D genes are given only for firm matches. The listing skips clone size in some rows; elsewhere it reads once, few, many or a size class.

J gene: TRBJ1-3; CDR3 length: 15; D gene: NA; clone size: few; V gene: TRBV11-2; CDR3 protein: CASSKDIHSGNTIYF; CDR3 DNA: TGTGCCAGCAGCAAGGACATCCACTCTGGAAACACCATATATTTT
J gene: TRBJ2-1; CDR3 length: 15; D gene: NA; clone size: many; V gene: TRBV18; CDR3 protein: CASSPLGGSYNEQFF; CDR3 DNA: TGTGCCAGCTCACCATTAGGGGGCTCCTACAATGAGCAGTTCTTC
J gene: TRBJ2-1; CDR3 length: 15; D gene: NA; clone size: many; V gene: TRBV5-1; CDR3 protein: CASSLSGESYNEQFF; CDR3 DNA: TGCGCCAGCAGCTTGTCGGGGGAGAGCTACAATGAGCAGTTCTTC
J gene: TRBJ2-2; CDR3 length: 15; D gene: NA; clone size: many; V gene: TRBV15; CDR3 protein: CATSRDRTNTGELFF; CDR3 DNA: TGTGCCACCAGCAGAGATCGGACCAACACCGGGGAGCTGTTTTTT
J gene: TRBJ2-7; CDR3 length: 15; D gene: TRBD2; clone size: many; V gene: TRBV7-2; CDR3 protein: CASSFLAGSSYEQYF; CDR3 DNA: TGTGCCAGCAGCTTCCTAGCGGGAAGCTCCTACGAGCAGTACTTC
J gene: TRBJ2-5; CDR3 length: 12; D gene: TRBD1; clone size: few; V gene: TRBV20-1; CDR3 protein: CSARDRQETQYF; CDR3 DNA: TGCAGTGCGAGGGACAGACAAGAGACCCAGTACTTC
J gene: TRBJ2-1; CDR3 length: 13; D gene: NA; clone size: many; V gene: TRBV5-1; CDR3 protein: CASSLVERNEQFF; CDR3 DNA: TGCGCCAGCAGCTTGGTTGAAAGGAATGAGCAGTTCTTC
J gene: TRBJ2-2; CDR3 length: 16; D gene: NA; clone size: NA; V gene: TRBV27; CDR3 protein: CASSLSGGLNTGELFF; CDR3 DNA: TGTGCCAGCAGTTTATCGGGGGGCCTGAACACCGGGGAGCTGTTTTTT
J gene: TRBJ2-5; CDR3 length: 14; D gene: TRBD2; clone size: many; V gene: TRBV29-1; CDR3 protein: CSVAASGSGWTQYF; CDR3 DNA: TGCAGCGTTGCGGCTAGCGGATCCGGTTGGACCCAGTACTTC
J gene: TRBJ2-5; CDR3 length: 14; D gene: TRBD1; clone size: few; V gene: TRBV5-1; CDR3 protein: CASNDRDSQETQYF; CDR3 DNA: TGCGCCAGCAACGACCGGGACAGCCAAGAGACCCAGTACTTC
J gene: TRBJ2-3; CDR3 length: 13; D gene: NA; clone size: many; V gene: TRBV20-1; CDR3 protein: CSARDQGTDTQYF; CDR3 DNA: TGCAGTGCTAGAGATCAAGGCACAGATACGCAGTATTTT
J gene: TRBJ1-4; CDR3 length: 13; D gene: NA; clone size: NA; V gene: TRBV19; CDR3 protein: CASSTTLGEKLFF; CDR3 DNA: TGTGCCAGTAGTACCACGCTCGGGGAAAAACTGTTTTTT
J gene: TRBJ2-2; CDR3 length: 14; D gene: NA; clone size: many; V gene: TRBV5-6; CDR3 protein: CASSPFQGSGELFF; CDR3 DNA: TGTGCCAGCAGTCCTTTTCAGGGTAGCGGGGAGCTGTTTTTT
J gene: TRBJ1-5; CDR3 length: 15; D gene: NA; clone size: many; V gene: TRBV28; CDR3 protein: CASSPQGYSNQPQHF; CDR3 DNA: TGTGCCAGCAGTCCCCAGGGGTATAGCAATCAGCCCCAGCATTTT
J gene: TRBJ2-5; CDR3 length: 13; D gene: NA; clone size: few; V gene: TRBV30; CDR3 protein: CAWSVQGVETQYF; CDR3 DNA: TGTGCCTGGAGTGTCCAGGGAGTGGAGACCCAGTACTTC
J gene: TRBJ2-7; CDR3 length: 11; D gene: NA; clone size: NA; V gene: TRBV3-1; CDR3 protein: CASSQDYEQYF; CDR3 DNA: TGTGCCAGCAGCCAAGACTACGAGCAGTACTTC
J gene: TRBJ1-5; CDR3 length: 15; D gene: NA; clone size: many; V gene: TRBV3-1; CDR3 protein: CASSQGAGRNQPQHF; CDR3 DNA: TGTGCCAGCAGCCAAGGGGCAGGTCGCAATCAGCCCCAGCATTTT
J gene: TRBJ1-3; CDR3 length: 15; D gene: NA; clone size: many; V gene: TRBV20-1; CDR3 protein: CSASPRIASGNTIYF; CDR3 DNA: TGCAGTGCTTCCCCTCGGATTGCCTCTGGAAACACCATATATTTT
J gene: TRBJ2-2; CDR3 length: 16; D gene: NA; clone size: NA; V gene: TRBV7-2; CDR3 protein: CVSSLQTPANTGELFF; CDR3 DNA: TGTGTCAGCAGCCTACAGACGCCCGCGAACACCGGGGAGCTGTTTTTT
J gene: TRBJ2-5; CDR3 length: 13; D gene: NA; clone size: many; V gene: TRBV7-2; CDR3 protein: CASSLLRGETQYF; CDR3 DNA: TGTGCCAGCAGCTTATTAAGGGGGGAGACCCAGTACTTC
J gene: TRBJ2-5; CDR3 length: 14; D gene: NA; clone size: many; V gene: TRBV12-3/TRBV12-4; CDR3 protein: CASSLTDSQETQYF; CDR3 DNA: TGTGCCAGCAGCTTGACAGACTCCCAAGAGACCCAGTACTTC
J gene: TRBJ2-6; CDR3 length: 15; D gene: TRBD1; clone size: many; V gene: TRBV20-1; CDR3 protein: CSGSGTASGANVLTF; CDR3 DNA: TGCAGTGGATCCGGGACAGCCTCTGGGGCCAACGTCCTGACTTTC
J gene: TRBJ2-6; CDR3 length: 14; D gene: NA; clone size: few; V gene: TRBV3-1; CDR3 protein: CASSVSAGANVLTF; CDR3 DNA: TGTGCCAGCAGTGTCAGTGCGGGGGCCAACGTCCTGACTTTC
J gene: TRBJ2-7; CDR3 length: 14; D gene: TRBD1; clone size: few; V gene: TRBV7-2; CDR3 protein: CASSPGQGIYEQYF; CDR3 DNA: TGTGCCAGCAGCCCTGGACAGGGGATCTACGAGCAGTACTTC
J gene: TRBJ2-2; CDR3 length: 17; D gene: TRBD2; clone size: many; V gene: TRBV5-4; CDR3 protein: CASSAGLAGVDTGELFF; CDR3 DNA: TGTGCCAGCAGCGCCGGACTAGCGGGAGTAGACACCGGGGAGCTGTTTTTT
J gene: TRBJ2-4; CDR3 length: 15; D gene: NA; clone size: many; V gene: TRBV6-1; CDR3 protein: CASSPDVRRSNIQYF; CDR3 DNA: TGTGCCAGCAGCCCTGACGTCCGACGGTCAAACATTCAGTACTTC
J gene: TRBJ2-7; CDR3 length: 14; D gene: TRBD2; clone size: many; V gene: TRBV7-2; CDR3 protein: CASSSLAGGAEQYF; CDR3 DNA: TGTGCCAGCAGTTCACTAGCGGGAGGTGCGGAGCAGTACTTC
J gene: TRBJ1-5; CDR3 length: 15; D gene: TRBD1; clone size: many; V gene: TRBV6-5; CDR3 protein: CASSAGTDSNQPQHF; CDR3 DNA: TGTGCCAGCAGCGCCGGGACAGATAGCAATCAGCCCCAGCATTTT
J gene: TRBJ2-7; CDR3 length: 15; D gene: TRBD2; clone size: many; V gene: TRBV20-1; CDR3 protein: CSVSSAERGAYEQYF; CDR3 DNA: TGCAGTGTTTCCTCAGCAGAGCGGGGGGCCTACGAGCAGTACTTC
J gene: TRBJ2-3; CDR3 length: 14; D gene: NA; clone size: many; V gene: TRBV20-1; CDR3 protein: CSAHFGEFGDTQYF; CDR3 DNA: TGCAGTGCACACTTCGGGGAGTTTGGTGATACGCAGTATTTT
J gene: TRBJ2-7; CDR3 length: 14; D gene: TRBD2; clone size: many; V gene: TRBV7-2; CDR3 protein: CASSSSGRTYEQYF; CDR3 DNA: TGTGCCAGCAGCTCTAGCGGGAGGACCTACGAGCAGTACTTC
J gene: TRBJ2-1; CDR3 length: 16; D gene: NA; clone size: NA; V gene: TRBV18; CDR3 protein: CASSPPIRDLYNEQFF; CDR3 DNA: TGTGCCAGCTCACCTCCCATCCGGGACTTATACAATGAGCAGTTCTTC
J gene: TRBJ2-7; CDR3 length: 13; D gene: NA; clone size: many; V gene: TRBV27; CDR3 protein: CASSFSGRGEQYF; CDR3 DNA: TGTGCCAGCAGTTTTAGCGGACGGGGGGAGCAGTACTTC
J gene: TRBJ1-1; CDR3 length: 17; D gene: NA; clone size: many; V gene: TRBV3-1; CDR3 protein: CASSQVAGSLVNTEAFF; CDR3 DNA: TGTGCCAGCAGCCAAGTTGCAGGGTCTTTGGTGAACACTGAAGCTTTCTTT
J gene: TRBJ2-7; CDR3 length: 14; D gene: TRBD2; clone size: many; V gene: TRBV7-2; CDR3 protein: CASSLGTSVVEQYF; CDR3 DNA: TGTGCCAGCAGCTTAGGGACTAGCGTTGTCGAGCAGTACTTC
J gene: TRBJ1-3; CDR3 length: 15; D gene: NA; clone size: few; V gene: TRBV5-1; CDR3 protein: CASSSLGSSGNTIYF; CDR3 DNA: TGCGCCAGCAGCTCCCTGGGGAGCTCTGGAAACACCATATATTTT
J gene: TRBJ2-6; CDR3 length: 17; D gene: TRBD1; clone size: many; V gene: TRBV7-9; CDR3 protein: CASSVQGVGSGANVLTF; CDR3 DNA: TGTGCCAGCAGCGTACAGGGGGTTGGTTCTGGGGCCAACGTCCTGACTTTC
J gene: TRBJ2-1; CDR3 length: 16; D gene: TRBD2; clone size: NA; V gene: TRBV5-5; CDR3 protein: CASSYIAGGPGNEQFF; CDR3 DNA: TGTGCCAGCAGCTATATAGCGGGAGGGCCGGGGAATGAGCAGTTCTTC
J gene: TRBJ2-1; CDR3 length: 16; D gene: TRBD2; clone size: many; V gene: TRBV30; CDR3 protein: CAWSDPGTSTYNEQFF; CDR3 DNA: TGTGCCTGGAGTGATCCCGGGACTAGTACCTACAATGAGCAGTTCTTC
J gene: TRBJ1-1; CDR3 length: 14; D gene: NA; clone size: many; V gene: TRBV15; CDR3 protein: CATSRDRIRTEAFF; CDR3 DNA: TGTGCCACCAGCAGAGATCGAATCAGAACTGAAGCTTTCTTT
J gene: TRBJ2-7; CDR3 length: 14; D gene: NA; clone size: few; V gene: TRBV7-2; CDR3 protein: CASSPNTGALEQYF; CDR3 DNA: TGTGCCAGCAGCCCTAATACCGGGGCCCTCGAGCAGTACTTC
J gene: TRBJ2-1; CDR3 length: 15; D gene: NA; clone size: NA; V gene: TRBV7-9; CDR3 protein: CALRGDPGSYNEQFF; CDR3 DNA: TGTGCCTTACGTGGGGACCCAGGCTCCTACAATGAGCAGTTCTTC
J gene: TRBJ2-7; CDR3 length: 18; D gene: TRBD2; clone size: many; V gene: TRBV7-8; CDR3 protein: CASSLARTSFLLMDEQYF; CDR3 DNA: TGTGCCAGCAGCTTAGCGAGGACTAGCTTTCTTTTAATGGACGAGCAGTACTTC
J gene: TRBJ2-5; CDR3 length: 14; D gene: TRBD2; clone size: many; V gene: TRBV5-1; CDR3 protein: CASSLQRDSKTQYF; CDR3 DNA: TGCGCCAGCAGCTTGCAGCGGGACTCGAAGACCCAGTACTTC
J gene: TRBJ2-1; CDR3 length: 17; D gene: TRBD2; clone size: many; V gene: TRBV4-3; CDR3 protein: CASSQEGGSGDYNEQFF; CDR3 DNA: TGCGCCAGCAGCCAAGAGGGGGGTAGCGGGGACTACAATGAGCAGTTCTTC
J gene: TRBJ2-1; CDR3 length: 16; D gene: TRBD1; clone size: NA; V gene: TRBV5-6; CDR3 protein: CASSLGGRGYYNEQFF; CDR3 DNA: TGTGCCAGCAGCTTAGGTGGCAGGGGGTACTACAATGAGCAGTTCTTC
J gene: TRBJ2-2; CDR3 length: 16; D gene: NA; clone size: many; V gene: TRBV5-1; CDR3 protein: CASSHGQTGNTGELFF; CDR3 DNA: TGCGCCAGCAGCCATGGACAAACCGGTAACACCGGGGAGCTGTTTTTT
J gene: TRBJ2-1; CDR3 length: 16; D gene: NA; clone size: NA; V gene: TRBV19; CDR3 protein: CASRKALGLLYNEQFF; CDR3 DNA: TGTGCCAGCAGAAAAGCGTTAGGGCTACTGTACAATGAGCAGTTCTTC
J gene: TRBJ2-7; CDR3 length: 16; D gene: TRBD1; clone size: many; V gene: TRBV6-2/TRBV6-3; CDR3 protein: CASSHQGQGRSYEQYF; CDR3 DNA: TGTGCCAGCAGTCACCAAGGACAGGGGCGATCCTACGAGCAGTACTTC
J gene: TRBJ2-7; CDR3 length: 17; D gene: NA; clone size: many; V gene: TRBV7-2; CDR3 protein: CASSLVTTGRSSGEQYF; CDR3 DNA: TGTGCCAGCAGCTTAGTAACGACGGGGCGAAGTTCTGGGGAGCAGTACTTC
J gene: TRBJ2-7; CDR3 length: 13; D gene: TRBD2; clone size: many; V gene: TRBV12-3/TRBV12-4; CDR3 protein: CASSIAGNSEQYF; CDR3 DNA: TGTGCCAGCAGCATAGCGGGAAATAGTGAGCAGTACTTC
J gene: TRBJ2-1; CDR3 length: 13; D gene: TRBD2; clone size: few; V gene: TRBV2; CDR3 protein: CASIIAGGGEQFF; CDR3 DNA: TGTGCCAGCATTATAGCGGGAGGGGGAGAGCAGTTCTTC
J gene: TRBJ1-4; CDR3 length: 12; D gene: NA; clone size: NA; V gene: TRBV20-1; CDR3 protein: CSARGSNEKLFF; CDR3 DNA: TGCAGTGCGAGAGGTTCTAATGAAAAACTGTTTTTT
J gene: TRBJ2-1; CDR3 length: 14; D gene: NA; clone size: many; V gene: TRBV29-1; CDR3 protein: CSVVRYTGYNEQFF; CDR3 DNA: TGCAGCGTTGTTCGCTATACGGGCTACAATGAGCAGTTCTTC